Each of the 12 T cell receptor beta chains below was sequenced from the same sample in a study of Tregs in tolerant kidney transplant recipients (dated 2019 in TCRdb). The library was prepared using the immunoSEQ multiplex PCR assay. This is the immuneACCESS table as TCRdb keeps it, with only in-frame sequences that have V and J called. A part of the clones is gone; compared with another copy, unresolved V genes explain less than half, and the rest is unexplained. The sample table holds about 110,000 clones, of which roughly 90% were seen once. Of the sample, under 0.35% is held by the ten largest clones. Read against the paper, the sample's time point label means: blood sample drawn before combined kidney and bone marrow transplant. The source material was CD4+ T cells from blood, sampled before the transplant. The receptors here all came from a human donor who received a combined kidney and bone marrow transplant.

CDR3 region: CASSLVLAGGDEQFF. The CDR3 DNA follows: TGTGCCAGCAGCCTCGTTCTAGCGGGAGGCGATGAGCAGTTCTTC. The V gene is TRBV7-8, the J gene TRBJ2-1; TRBD2 matches 11 bases. The V and J ends lost 5 bases and 8 bases, in that order; junction bases with no gene match: 8. This CDR3 has 15 residues. Germline CDR1 reads SGHVS; CDR2 reads FQNEAQ.

The chain combines TRBV2 with TRBJ2-2, with D hard to call. CDR3 length: 14 residues. Trimming removed 3 bases from V and 1 base from J, with 6 bases in between. Germline assignment: CDR1 SNHLY and CDR2 FYNNEI. The CDR3 DNA follows: TGTGCCAGCAGTGACGCGGTGAACACCGGGGAGCTGTTTTTT. This gives the protein CASSDAVNTGELFF. The entire variable domain, with the rest obtained from reference TRBV2 and TRBJ2-2, is as follows: EPEVTQTPSHQVTQMGQEVILRCVPISNHLYFYWYRQILGQKVEFLVSFYNNEISEKSEIFDDQFSVERPDGSNFTLKIRSTKLEDSAMYFCASSDAVNTGELFFGEGSRLTVL.

This chain uses TRBV19 with TRBJ2-2; unclear D gene. The CDR3 runs 12 residues. V lost 3 bases and J 9 bases, leaving 8 bases between the germline ends. In germline, CDR1 is LNHDA, CDR2 SQIVND (reference sequence). In DNA form, the CDR3 reads TGTGCCAGTAGTATTGGGCAACGGGAGCTGTTTTTT. It yields the protein CASSIGQRELFF.

This clone was seen a few times. The chain links TRBV2 to TRBJ1-5; the D gene is possibly TRBD1 (6 bases). The germline V gene has CDR1 SNHLY and CDR2 FYNNEI. The CDR3 runs to 15 residues. V lost 4 bases to trimming and J lost 2 bases, with 12 bases between them. CDR3 protein: CASSVQGGGNQPQHF. The CDR3 DNA follows: TGTGCCAGCAGTGTACAGGGTGGAGGCAATCAGCCCCAGCATTTT.

The genes are TRBV5-1 and TRBJ2-5; 10 nucleotides agree with TRBD2. The CDR3 runs to 15 residues. The J segment lost 7 bases and the V segment lost 0 bases, leaving 6 bases of the junction unmatched. Germline loops: CDR1 SGHRS, CDR2 YFSETQ. In DNA form, the CDR3 reads TGCGCCAGCAGCTTGGGTCTTCTAGCGGGGGCGACCCAGTACTTC. Encoded protein: CASSLGLLAGATQYF.

The chain uses TRBV6-1 and TRBJ1-3, with D unclear. The CDR3 covers 12 residues. The V gene's germline CDR1 is MNHNS and CDR2 SASEGT. The ends were cut back, 6 bases at V and 2 bases at J, with 5 bases in the middle. CDR3 DNA: TGTGCCAGCAGGGGAGCTGGAAACACCATATATTTT. Its translation is CASRGAGNTIYF.

The rearrangement joins TRBV5-1 to TRBJ2-5; 7 nucleotides match TRBD2. The CDR3 spans 15 residues. Per the germline V gene, CDR1 is SGHRS and CDR2 is YFSETQ. J gave up 5 bases and V 5 bases, and 12 bases lay outside the gene matches. CDR3 nucleotides: TGCGCCAGCAGGACCCAGACCTCCGGGGGGGAGACCCAGTACTTC. This sequence encodes CASRTQTSGGETQYF.

CDR3 residues: CASTLGLNTGELFF. CDR3 coding DNA: TGTGCCAGTACCCTTGGACTCAATACCGGGGAGCTGTTTTTT. The gene calls are TRBV19 and TRBJ2-2; possibly TRBD2 for D (5 bases). Between the trimmed V and J ends, which lost 7 bases and 5 bases, there was a span of 14 bases. The CDR3 totals 14 residues. In germline, CDR1 is LNHDA, CDR2 SQIVND (reference sequence).

This clone was recorded only once. DNA of the CDR3: TGTGCCAGCAACCATCCAGGAATCGGGGTAAACGAGCAGTACTTC. Its protein is CASNHPGIGVNEQYF. The J gene is TRBJ2-7, the V gene TRBV7-2, with D maybe TRBD2 (5 bases). The CDR3 runs 15 residues. Trimming shortened V by 7 bases and J by 5 bases, and 21 bases separated the two germline ends. Germline-derived CDR1 and CDR2 are SGHTA and FQGNSA.

About this clone: The sample contains more than one DNA sequence encoding this CDR3. The chain employs TRBV6-6 and TRBJ1-2; D is ambiguous. The CDR3 totals 13 residues. Between the trimmed V and J ends, which lost 2 bases and 3 bases, there was a span of 7 bases. Germline lookup yields CDR1 MNHNY and CDR2 SVGAGI (reference sequence). The CDR3 sequence is CASSYTGDYGYTF. The CDR3 nucleotides are TGTGCCAGCAGTTACACGGGAGACTATGGCTACACCTTC.

The chain links TRBV5-1 to TRBJ1-6; 8 bases match TRBD1. V lost 3 bases to trimming and J lost 8 bases; unmatched junction nucleotides: 4. The V gene's germline CDR1 is SGHRS and CDR2 YFSETQ. The CDR3 loop spans 14 amino acids. The CDR3 reads CASSWTGWDSPLHF. The CDR3 DNA follows: TGCGCCAGCAGCTGGACAGGGTGGGATTCACCCCTCCACTTT. Full variable domain (remainder filled in from reference TRBV5-1 and TRBJ1-6): KAGVTQTPRYLIKTRGQQVTLSCSPISGHRSVSWYQQTPGQGLQFLFEYFSETQRNKGNFPGRFSGRQFSNSRSEMNVSTLELGDSALYLCASSWTGWDSPLHFGNGTRLTVT.

In its sample, this clone was seen a few times. The rearrangement uses TRBV21-1 and TRBJ2-7; the D segment call TRBD2 is taken from the table without a DNA check. TRBV21-1 is classified as a pseudogene. This CDR3 has 13 amino acids. DNA for the CDR3: TGTGCCAGCAGCAACGATTGGCTAGCCCTTAGGAACTTC. It specifies CASSNDWLALRNF.